This is a list of T cell receptor beta chains from one sample in a study of T cells in Graves' hyperthyroidism and ophthalmopathy. A single record per CDR3 protein comes from TCRdb applying MiXCR to the multiplex PCR reads. The sample consists of approximately 490,000 distinct CDR3 sequences, 22% of them appearing once. The specimen sequenced was blood. These receptors were taken from a woman aged 70 to 79 with Graves' ophthalmopathy. The CDR3 runs from the conserved cysteine through the conserved F or W. The D gene is left open where the match is weak. Expanded clones are given a class, and other clones once, few, many or no size at all.

cdr3_aa	cdr3_nt	clone_size	d_call	v_call	j_call
CASSWVRTGLIYGYTF	TGTGCCAGTAGTTGGGTCCGGACAGGACTCATCTATGGCTACACCTTC	.	TRBD1	TRBV19	TRBJ1-2
CASSFLATLGDEQFF	TGCGCCAGCAGCTTCCTAGCGACTCTAGGGGATGAGCAGTTCTTC	.	.	TRBV5-1	TRBJ2-1
CAITETPPAEQYF	TGTGCCATCACCGAAACCCCCCCCGCCGAGCAGTACTTC	.	.	TRBV10-3	TRBJ2-7
CASSANRNTEAFF	TGTGCCAGCAGTGCTAACAGGAACACTGAAGCTTTCTTT	few	.	TRBV25-1	TRBJ1-1
CASSLDPQGSYEQYF	TGTGCCAGCAGCTTGGACCCCCAGGGATCTTACGAGCAGTACTTC	.	.	TRBV5-4	TRBJ2-7
CASSPAGATNEKLFF	TGTGCCAGCTCACCAGCAGGCGCAACTAATGAAAAACTGTTTTTT	few	.	TRBV18	TRBJ1-4
CASSLRQGNREKLFF	TGTGCCAGCAGTCTGCGACAGGGGAATCGAGAAAAACTGTTTTTT	many	TRBD1	TRBV28	TRBJ1-4
CATSRSEGSLRTQYF	TGTGCCACCAGTCGATCTGAGGGGAGTCTCCGGACCCAGTACTTC	.	.	TRBV24-1	TRBJ2-5
CASSFSGSNEKLFF	TGTGCCAGCAGCTTTTCAGGGTCTAATGAAAAACTGTTTTTT	.	.	TRBV7-2	TRBJ1-4
CSASRFSYEQYF	TGCAGTGCTAGTCGGTTTTCCTACGAGCAGTACTTC	.	.	TRBV20-1	TRBJ2-7
CASGLVASRVVNEQFF	TGTGCTAGTGGTTTGGTAGCGTCCAGGGTTGTCAATGAGCAGTTCTTC	.	.	TRBV12-5	TRBJ2-1
CASRHNPTGGYGYTF	TGTGCCAGCAGACATAACCCGACAGGGGGCTATGGCTACACCTTC	.	TRBD1	TRBV12-3/TRBV12-4	TRBJ1-2
CASSEGEGPHEQYF	TGTGCCAGCAGTGAAGGGGAAGGACCCCACGAGCAGTACTTC	many	.	TRBV6-1	TRBJ2-7
CASSMGQMNTEAFF	TGTGCCAGTAGTATGGGGCAAATGAACACTGAAGCTTTCTTT	.	.	TRBV19	TRBJ1-1
CASRDSGNEQFF	TGTGCCAGCAGAGATTCAGGCAATGAGCAGTTCTTC	many	.	TRBV6-2/TRBV6-3	TRBJ2-1
CASSVGRGDGYTF	TGTGCCAGCAGCGTGGGCAGGGGTGATGGCTACACCTTC	.	.	TRBV9	TRBJ1-2
CASSLGHRGTNEKLFF	TGCGCCAGCAGCTTGGGACATCGAGGGACCAATGAAAAACTGTTTTTT	few	.	TRBV5-1	TRBJ1-4
CASSLGGGSSETQYF	TGTGCCAGCAGCTTGGGTGGAGGGAGTAGTGAGACCCAGTACTTC	many	.	TRBV7-2	TRBJ2-5
CSASPGEKLFF	TGCAGTGCTAGCCCGGGTGAAAAACTGTTTTTT	few	.	TRBV20-1	TRBJ1-4
CASSQVSRDYEQYF	TGCGCCAGCAGCCAAGTTTCCAGGGACTACGAGCAGTACTTC	.	.	TRBV4-3	TRBJ2-7
CASSPDRAGRTEAFF	TGCGCCAGCAGCCCAGACAGGGCAGGGCGCACTGAAGCTTTCTTT	few	TRBD1	TRBV5-1	TRBJ1-1
CASSLGPAQVGYEQYF	TGTGCCAGCAGCCTCGGCCCTGCACAGGTGGGCTACGAGCAGTACTTC	few	.	TRBV7-3	TRBJ2-7
CASSAGSGSSKNIQYF	TGTGCCAGCAGTGCGGGTAGCGGGAGTTCCAAAAACATTCAGTACTTC	few	TRBD2	TRBV28	TRBJ2-4
CASSITGTAMNTEAFF	TGTGCCAGTAGTATAACCGGGACAGCCATGAACACTGAAGCTTTCTTT	once	TRBD1	TRBV19	TRBJ1-1
CASSPGTPYTGELFF	TGTGCCAGCTCACCCGGGACACCATACACCGGGGAGCTGTTTTTT	few	.	TRBV18	TRBJ2-2
CASSEGLAGVETQYF	TGCGCCAGCAGCGAAGGACTAGCGGGAGTTGAGACCCAGTACTTC	few	TRBD2	TRBV5-1	TRBJ2-5
CAISESTPGPMNTEAFF	TGTGCCATCAGTGAGTCGACTCCGGGACCAATGAACACTGAAGCTTTCTTT	.	.	TRBV10-3	TRBJ1-1
CASSLGTGGYTGELFF	TGTGCCAGCAGCTTAGGTACAGGGGGATACACCGGGGAGCTGTTTTTT	.	TRBD1	TRBV7-9	TRBJ2-2
CAISPPGTGELFF	TGTGCCATCAGTCCCCCGGGCACCGGGGAGCTGTTTTTT	.	.	TRBV10-3	TRBJ2-2
CATSDATGTGLGYTGELFF	TGTGCCACCAGTGATGCGACCGGGACAGGGTTAGGGTACACCGGGGAGCTGTTTTTT	few	TRBD1	TRBV24-1	TRBJ2-2
CTSSFERRWDTQYF	TGCACCAGCAGCTTCGAGCGACGTTGGGATACGCAGTATTTT	.	.	TRBV5-1	TRBJ2-3
CASSKSSETSNF	TGTGCCAGCAGCAAGAGTTCCGAGACGTCGAACTTC	.	.	TRBV11-2	TRBJ2-5
CAWSVRGRVSTDTQYF	TGTGCCTGGAGTGTTCGTGGCAGAGTTAGCACAGATACGCAGTATTTT	many	.	TRBV30	TRBJ2-3
CASSDRTIREQFF	TGTGCCAGTAGTGACAGGACTATTCGTGAGCAGTTCTTC	.	.	TRBV19	TRBJ2-1
CASSLGLTGQETQYF	TGCGCCAGCAGCTTGGGTTTGACAGGCCAAGAGACCCAGTACTTC	few	.	TRBV5-1	TRBJ2-5
CASNGGRGYNEQFF	TGTGCCAGCAACGGCGGGAGAGGATACAATGAGCAGTTCTTC	.	TRBD2	TRBV28	TRBJ2-1
CASSYPSGRAVFYNEQFF	TGTGCCAGCAGTTACCCCAGCGGGAGGGCCGTTTTCTACAATGAGCAGTTCTTC	many	TRBD2	TRBV6-2/TRBV6-3	TRBJ2-1
CASSLDPGRESPLHF	TGCGCCAGCAGCTTGGATCCGGGTAGAGAGTCACCCCTCCACTTT	many	.	TRBV5-1	TRBJ1-6
CASRRAAEQFF	TGTGCCAGCAGACGGGCCGCTGAGCAGTTCTTC	few	.	TRBV7-9	TRBJ2-1
CASSQRQGAGNQPQHF	TGCGCCAGCAGCCAGAGGCAGGGGGCCGGCAATCAGCCCCAGCATTTT	.	TRBD1	TRBV4-1	TRBJ1-5
CSSRGRGRTEAFF	TGCAGCTCCAGGGGAAGGGGGCGGACTGAAGCTTTCTTT	.	TRBD1	TRBV29-1	TRBJ1-1
CSVEQGGGYEKLFF	TGCAGCGTTGAACAAGGGGGGGGTTATGAAAAACTGTTTTTT	.	.	TRBV29-1	TRBJ1-4
CASSLLGANGNTIYF	TGTGCCAGCAGCTTGTTGGGGGCTAATGGAAACACCATATATTTT	few	.	TRBV7-9	TRBJ1-3
CASSFFAEGVDQPQHF	TGTGCCAGCAGTTTCTTCGCGGAGGGGGTGGATCAGCCCCAGCATTTT	.	.	TRBV6-5	TRBJ1-5
CASSIVGGSVEQFF	TGTGCCAGTAGTATAGTTGGCGGGTCGGTTGAGCAGTTCTTC	.	.	TRBV19	TRBJ2-1
CATATSGRWQFF	TGTGCCACCGCGACTAGCGGGAGATGGCAGTTCTTC	.	TRBD2	TRBV15	TRBJ2-1
CASGRRSSYNEQFF	TGTGCCAGCGGGAGGCGGAGCTCCTACAATGAGCAGTTCTTC	.	.	TRBV6-1	TRBJ2-1
CSASRGGSAGELFF	TGCAGTGCTAGCAGGGGGGGGAGCGCCGGGGAGCTGTTTTTT	few	.	TRBV20-1	TRBJ2-2
CASSYATASTGELFF	TGTGCCAGCAGTTACGCCACCGCGAGCACCGGGGAGCTGTTTTTT	.	.	TRBV6-6	TRBJ2-2
CAIRGLGVNEQFF	TGTGCCATCAGGGGACTAGGCGTCAATGAGCAGTTCTTC	few	TRBD2	TRBV10-3	TRBJ2-1
CASRRDREYNSPLHF	TGTGCCAGCAGACGGGACAGGGAGTATAATTCACCCCTCCACTTT	few	TRBD1	TRBV28	TRBJ1-6